What follows is one TCR beta chain and its context. Antigen unknown. CDR3 length equals 15 residues. V trimming: 5 bases; J trimming: 6 bases; junction bases outside the gene matches: 12. Germline V gives CDR1 MNHEY, CDR2 SMNVEV (reference sequence). This specimen comes from a study of CD8 T cells in ankylosing spondylitis. Whole-study results and caveats: Some of these motif variants have turned up before, in reports on reactive arthritis synovial fluid and blood. Within ankylosing spondylitis blood, a TCR beta motif made up of seven to nine highly homologous variants appeared to be characteristic. The clones that were linked to disease were reported to be significantly enriched in matched synovial fluid samples from ankylosing spondylitis patients. Relatively rare in peripheral blood, disease-linked clones were also CD8+.

TCR beta libraries were made by quantitative 5'-RACE with molecular barcodes. MiXCR, run by TCRdb on the 5' RACE reads, gives a single entry per CDR3 protein. The table shows approximately 300,000 distinct CDR3 sequences, with less than 9.5% occurring only once. Material for sequencing was blood, either unsorted or a sorted T cell fraction (not recorded which). The origin of this receptor is a male donor with ankylosing spondylitis. This sequence joins TRBV27 and TRBJ2-7; 8 nucleotides match TRBD1. The CDR3 nucleotides read TGTGCCAGCAGTCAACGGACAGGGTACTATTCCGAGCAGTACTTC. It yields the protein CASSQRTGYYSEQYF.